This is a list of T cell receptor beta chains from one sample in a study of graft-versus-host responses after intestinal transplantation. Using immunoSEQ multiplex PCR, the repertoire was profiled, and TCRdb retains in-frame clones only, with some absent. In the table there are under 100,000 clones, around 92% of which are singletons. These receptors have no known antigen. The material sequenced was unstimulated CD8+ T cells sorted from spleen or lymph node cells, taken before transplant. These receptors all come from a human donor who was the organ donor for an intestinal transplant. CDR3s include the opening cysteine and the closing phenylalanine or tryptophan. D genes are given only for firm matches. Size is omitted from some rows. Given values are once, few, many or a class for expanded clones.

size | J | V | D | DNA | CDR3
- | TRBJ2-7 | TRBV4-3 | - | TGCGCCAGCAGCCCCGAGTTAATGTCCTACGAGCAGTACTTC | CASSPELMSYEQYF
- | TRBJ2-5 | TRBV11-2 | TRBD2 | TGTGCCAGCAGCTTCCCTAGCGGGGGTTCGGAGGAGACCCAGTACTTC | CASSFPSGGSEETQYF
- | TRBJ2-7 | TRBV11-2 | TRBD1 | TGTGCCAGCAGCTTAGGGAACAGGGGGCAGGACGAGCAGTACTTC | CASSLGNRGQDEQYF
- | TRBJ2-5 | TRBV29-1 | TRBD2 | TGCAGCGTATGGGGAGGGGCGCAGAGAACCCAGTACTTC | CSVWGGAQRTQYF
once | TRBJ1-1 | TRBV7-9 | - | TGTGCCAGCAGCTTAGGAGGGGACTACACTGAAGCTTTCTTT | CASSLGGDYTEAFF
- | TRBJ2-7 | TRBV11-2 | TRBD1 | TGTGCCAGCATCGCCGGGACAGGAATTTACGAGCAGTACTTC | CASIAGTGIYEQYF
- | TRBJ2-7 | TRBV7-2 | - | TGTGCCAGCAGCTACCCCCATACAGGGCCAGCCTACGAGCAGTACTTC | CASSYPHTGPAYEQYF
once | TRBJ2-5 | TRBV9 | TRBD2 | TGTGCCAGCAGCGTAGAGGGACTAGCCTCGGGAAGGGAGCAGTACTTC | CASSVEGLASGREQYF
- | TRBJ2-1 | TRBV19 | TRBD1 | TGTGCCACCCGACAGGGTCCCGTCAATGAGCAGTTCTTC | CATRQGPVNEQFF
- | TRBJ2-2 | TRBV10-3 | - | TGTGCCATTCCCCACGCCAGGGTCAGGGGGGAGCTGTTTTTT | CAIPHARVRGELFF
- | TRBJ1-2 | TRBV9 | TRBD1 | TGTGCCAGCAGCCCGAGGGACAGTATGAACTATGGCTACACCTTC | CASSPRDSMNYGYTF
- | TRBJ2-1 | TRBV7-3 | TRBD2 | TGTGCCAGCAGCTTAACGGGGGGGGTTTACAATGAGCAGTTCTTC | CASSLTGGVYNEQFF
once | TRBJ1-5 | TRBV4-1 | - | TGCGCCAGCAGCCAAGGGGAGAATAGCAATCAGCCCCAGCATTTT | CASSQGENSNQPQHF
- | TRBJ1-1 | TRBV5-4 | - | TGTGCCAGCAGCTCAGGGGCTGGGGAAGCTTTCTTT | CASSSGAGEAFF
- | TRBJ1-2 | TRBV6-5 | TRBD1 | TGTGCCAGCAGTTCCGCCGACAGGGGTTATTTTCTGGGCTACACCTTC | CASSSADRGYFLGYTF
- | TRBJ2-3 | TRBV9 | TRBD2 | TGTGCCAGCAGCGTAGAAGCGGGGGGGCCTGGCGATACGCAGTATTTT | CASSVEAGGPGDTQYF
- | TRBJ2-7 | TRBV11-2 | TRBD2 | TGTGCCAGCAGCCCAACCGGACTAGCGGGCCTCTACGAGCAGTACTTC | CASSPTGLAGLYEQYF
once | TRBJ2-7 | TRBV18 | - | TGTGCCAGCTCACCACTGACGCCCGGACAGCTGAGCTACGAGCAGTACTTC | CASSPLTPGQLSYEQYF
- | TRBJ2-3 | TRBV6-4 | - | TGTGCCAGCAGTCCACACGAGGCAGATACGCAGTATTTT | CASSPHEADTQYF
- | TRBJ1-5 | TRBV7-9 | - | TGTGCCAGCAGCGTCACAGGGATAAATCAGCCCCAGCATTTT | CASSVTGINQPQHF
- | TRBJ2-4 | TRBV4-3 | TRBD2 | TGCGCCAGCAGCCAAGATGGATTACTAGCGGGGAGGGAGAACATTCAGTACTTC | CASSQDGLLAGRENIQYF
- | TRBJ2-7 | TRBV9 | TRBD1 | TGTGCCAGCAGCCGAACAGGGACAGGCGAGCAGTACTTC | CASSRTGTGEQYF
- | TRBJ1-6 | TRBV13 | TRBD1 | TGTGCCAGCAGCCCCAGGGGGGACACCAGTTTCCCCCTCCACTTT | CASSPRGDTSFPLHF
- | TRBJ2-7 | TRBV30 | TRBD1 | TGTGCCTGGGACGGTGGGGACAGGGAATATTACGAGCAGTACTTC | CAWDGGDREYYEQYF
- | TRBJ2-3 | TRBV7-3 | TRBD2 | TGTGCCAGCAGCTTAAACGGCGGGGGAGGTTTGGATACGCAGTATTTT | CASSLNGGGGLDTQYF
- | TRBJ2-1 | TRBV29-1 | - | TGCAGCGTTGGGTCCGGGGGTGCCTACAATGAGCAGTTCTTC | CSVGSGGAYNEQFF
- | TRBJ2-7 | TRBV11-2 | - | TGTGCCAGCAGCTCGAGCCTCGCCTACGAGCAGTACTTC | CASSSSLAYEQYF
once | TRBJ2-1 | TRBV7-3 | TRBD2 | TGTGCCAGCAGCAGGCTGGCGGGGGGGCGCCACAATGAGCAGTTCTTC | CASSRLAGGRHNEQFF
- | TRBJ1-4 | TRBV7-9 | - | TGTGCCAGCAGCGCCACAGTGGGCCGCAATGAAAAACTGTTTTTT | CASSATVGRNEKLFF
- | TRBJ2-3 | TRBV13 | TRBD1 | TGTGCCAGCAGCGGGGGACAGGGCTATGTGGATACGCAGTATTTT | CASSGGQGYVDTQYF
- | TRBJ2-1 | TRBV9 | TRBD2 | TGTGCCAGCAGCGTATCGGCTAGCGGGGGCCCTAATGAGCAGTTCTTC | CASSVSASGGPNEQFF
- | TRBJ1-2 | TRBV27 | TRBD1 | TGTGCCAGCAGTCCCCTAACAGGGGGCACTGGCTACACCTTC | CASSPLTGGTGYTF
- | TRBJ2-3 | TRBV9 | TRBD1 | TGTGCCAGCAACCACCCCGGGACAGGAGAGGATACGCAGTATTTT | CASNHPGTGEDTQYF
few | TRBJ1-2 | TRBV10-3 | - | TGTGCCATCAGTGAGTCTCGGGTTGTCGTAGACCCTTATGGCTACACCTTC | CAISESRVVVDPYGYTF
- | TRBJ1-1 | TRBV27 | - | TGTGCCAGCAGTCCCTCAGGGTTTGACACTGAAGCTTTCTTT | CASSPSGFDTEAFF
- | TRBJ1-1 | TRBV4-1 | - | TGCGCCAGCAGCCCTCAGGGGTATCCCACTGAAGCTTTCTTT | CASSPQGYPTEAFF
few | TRBJ1-5 | TRBV6-6 | TRBD1 | TGTGCCAGCAGTAGACAGGGAGGTCAGCCCCAGCATTTT | CASSRQGGQPQHF
- | TRBJ1-1 | TRBV5-1 | - | TGCGCCAGCAGCTTGATCGACACTGAAGCTTTCTTT | CASSLIDTEAFF
- | TRBJ2-7 | TRBV7-2 | - | TGTGCCAGCAGCCCTTCCTCCTACGAGCAGTACTTC | CASSPSSYEQYF
- | TRBJ1-3 | TRBV7-6 | - | TGTGCCAGCAGCTTAGAGGCCGGGTCCGGAAACACCATATATTTT | CASSLEAGSGNTIYF
- | TRBJ1-1 | TRBV11-1 | - | TGTGCCAGCAGCCGGATAGGAGGCACTGAAGCTTTCTTT | CASSRIGGTEAFF
- | TRBJ2-2 | TRBV13 | TRBD1 | TGTGCCAGCAGCGGGACAGGCCTTAACACCGGGGAGCTGTTTTTT | CASSGTGLNTGELFF
- | TRBJ2-7 | TRBV4-1 | TRBD2 | TGCGCCAGCAGCCAAGATTTACTAGCGGCGGGGCCGTTGAATGGGGAGCAGTACTTC | CASSQDLLAAGPLNGEQYF
- | TRBJ1-2 | TRBV27 | - | TGTGCCAGCAGTCCGTCGGCGGTCTATGGCTACACCTTC | CASSPSAVYGYTF
- | TRBJ1-1 | TRBV19 | - | TGTGCCAGTAGTCTGGGGCGCAACACTGAAGCTTTCTTT | CASSLGRNTEAFF
- | TRBJ1-6 | TRBV4-1 | TRBD1 | TGCGCCAGCAGCCTCGGGACAGGGGCGTCACCCCTCCACTTT | CASSLGTGASPLHF
- | TRBJ2-3 | TRBV2 | TRBD1 | TGTGCCAGCTTTTGGGACAGGGTACCAGATACGCAGTATTTT | CASFWDRVPDTQYF
- | TRBJ2-7 | TRBV27 | - | TGTGCCAGCAGTTTGAGAGGGGAGGTTGTCTACGAGCAGTACTTC | CASSLRGEVVYEQYF
- | TRBJ2-3 | TRBV29-1 | TRBD1 | TGCAGCGCGGACAGGGACCACTCCACAGATACGCAGTATTTT | CSADRDHSTDTQYF
- | TRBJ2-3 | TRBV10-3 | TRBD1 | TGTGCCATCAGTGAGTCGGTATCGACAGGGGGACGGACAGATACGCAGTATTTT | CAISESVSTGGRTDTQYF
- | TRBJ2-1 | TRBV29-1 | TRBD1 | TGCAGCGTTGCCCTTTCCCCGGGACAGGAAGACAATGAGCAGTTCTTC | CSVALSPGQEDNEQFF
few | TRBJ2-7 | TRBV9 | - | TGTGCCAGCAGTCCCGACAGCTCCTACGAGCAGTACTTC | CASSPDSSYEQYF
few | TRBJ2-1 | TRBV4-2 | TRBD2 | TGTGCCAGCAGCCAAGTCGGACTAGCGGGGGGGCATGAGCAGTTCTTC | CASSQVGLAGGHEQFF
- | TRBJ1-2 | TRBV27 | - | TGTGCCAGCAGTTTAAGGGGAACAGCTTCTAACTATGGCTACACCTTC | CASSLRGTASNYGYTF
- | TRBJ2-2 | TRBV2 | TRBD1 | TGTGCCAGCGGGACAGGGGTTCCCGGGGAGCTGTTTTTT | CASGTGVPGELFF
- | TRBJ1-2 | TRBV9 | - | TGTGCCAGCAGCGGCCCTCATGGGCTTAACTATGGCTACACCTTC | CASSGPHGLNYGYTF
- | TRBJ2-7 | TRBV10-3 | - | TGTGCCATCAGTGACCCCGAGATTTGGAGGAGGCCACACGAGCAGTACTTC | CAISDPEIWRRPHEQYF
- | TRBJ1-6 | TRBV27 | TRBD1 | TGTGCCAGCTCCCTCCGGACAGGGGGAAATAATTCACCCCTCCACTTT | CASSLRTGGNNSPLHF